These 4 T cell receptor beta chains were all obtained from the same sample, sequenced in a study of shared clonotypes between healthy human individuals. Here immunoSEQ multiplex PCR was the method, and the copy in TCRdb shows in-frame clones only, minus some. The sample includes 1.6 million or so clones, approximately 98.5% of them seen just once. Source material: naive CD4+ T cells sorted from blood. The subset: CD45RA+ positively selected. The receptors originated from a man aged 30 to 45 in good health.

This clone was picked up one time. This chain joins TRBV28 and TRBJ2-2; D gene ambiguous. Trimming took off 10 bases at V and 4 bases at J, with 16 bases between the two ends. This CDR3 is built from 14 residues. CDR1 and CDR2 from the germline V gene are MDHEN and SYDVKM. The CDR3 nucleotides are TGTGCCACCGCGTACAGCGCTCCCACCGGGGAGCTGTTTTTT. Translated: CATAYSAPTGELFF.

Worth noting for this clone: This sample also contains other DNA sequences that code for the same CDR3. The chain employs TRBV30 and TRBJ2-2; TRBD2 matches at 8 bases. This CDR3 has 14 amino acids. Germline CDR1 and CDR2: GTSNPN and SVGIG (reference sequence). V was pared by 3 bases and J by 2 bases, with 2 bases of the junction left unmatched. The CDR3 nucleotides are TGTGCCTGGAGGCTAGCGGGCAACACCGGGGAGCTGTTTTTT. Its protein is CAWRLAGNTGELFF.

This chain uses TRBV6-1 with TRBJ2-7, with TRBD1 matching 7 bases. Germline trimming cut 4 bases from V and 4 bases from J; bases unmatched to any gene: 13. This CDR3 spans 16 amino acids. Germline-derived CDR1 and CDR2 are MNHNS and SASEGT. In DNA, the CDR3 is TGTGCCAGCAGTGGACGAACAGGGGTACAATTGTACGAGCAGTACTTC. Protein product: CASSGRTGVQLYEQYF.

This rearrangement joins TRBV5-1 to TRBJ2-1; TRBD2 agrees at 8 bases. V trimming: 0 bases; J trimming: 3 bases; junction bases outside the gene matches: 8. The CDR3 has 17 residues. Germline CDR1 reads SGHRS; CDR2 reads YFSETQ. CDR3 sequence (DNA): TGCGCCAGCAGCTTGGGGTCGACGGGACTAGTCTACAATGAGCAGTTCTTC. It codes for CASSLGSTGLVYNEQFF.